The following is a T cell receptor (beta chain) sequence with its context. The specificity of this receptor is unknown. Base qualities are not provided; no much larger clone lies one nucleotide away. The library was made by 5' RACE. TCRdb records Illumina HiSeq 2000 as the sequencer. Template switching added a universal primer binding site, and the final cDNA carried a unique molecular identifier that allowed TCR cDNA molecules to be counted accurately. Specific primers in the conserved constant-segment region were used to synthesize first-strand cDNA for the TCR alpha and beta chains. To control for contamination, each cDNA library was double barcoded with a SMART-Mk sample barcode plus Illumina barcodes. Two successive PCR steps introduced TruSeq adapter sequences along with Illumina sample barcodes. TCR alpha and beta cDNA libraries were sequenced on the Illumina HiSeq platform with custom primers. The authors' pipeline ran thus. MiGEC processed the raw reads to extract unique molecular identifiers, while MiXCR was used to determine the CDR3 positions. For each individual, recombination models were inferred using an EM algorithm with the repgenHMM and IGoR tools. Shared clonotypes were analyzed with the tcR package in R, and sharing was normalized by the product of cloneset sizes. Out-of-frame nonproductive sequences were analyzed to study raw recombination free of thymic and clonal selection effects. TCRdb passed the public sequencing reads through fastp at Q25 and MiXCR, retaining productive beta sequences. Here each entry gathers all rows of one CDR3 protein and keeps the most common genes and DNA. It is TCRdb's table, rather than the study itself, that gives the V and J calls and clone size. This sample holds approximately 1.8 million distinct CDR3 sequences; about 32% were observed only once. The ten largest clones take up 0.27% of the sample.

This sample was taken from a study of identical twins listed by TCRdb under 2016. For the study in its entirety: To test whether fetal clonotypes persist, the study used deep sequencing on TCR alpha and beta repertoires from monozygotic twins, unrelated adults of various ages, and cord blood. Replicate twin experiments were performed at different times using different library preparation protocols to rule out contamination.

Every donor was a healthy Caucasian. Results the study describes overall, beyond this receptor: Invariant T cells such as MAIT and iNKT could partly confound zero-insertion analyses, though diverse VJ usage argued against this for most clonotypes. Excess twin sharing in beta out-of-frame sequences was weaker because fewer shared sequences lowered the signal-to-noise ratio. Out-of-frame TCR alpha sequences shared between twins showed an excess of low generation-probability sequences compared with coincidental sharing between unrelated individuals. Conclusions relied on cross-sectional statistical analysis, since the same donors could not be followed over many years. Abundant cord blood beta clonotypes carried fewer insertions; young adult naive repertoires showed a weaker similar trend, while memory repertoires showed none. In monozygotic twins, out-of-frame TCR alpha sharing was systematically underestimated by recombination models, although the models agreed with sharing between unrelated individuals.

The sample taken for sequencing was cord blood. This clonotype was sampled from a newborn girl in good health.

The CDR3 has the sequence CSVPGQGDYGYTF. DNA sequence: TGCAGTGTACCGGGACAGGGTGACTATGGCTACACCTTC. The rearranged chain carries TRBV20-1 and TRBJ1-2; 9 junctional bases match TRBD1. The CDR3 holds 13 amino acids from the cysteine to the phenylalanine. The retained sequence is limited to the CDR3, 39 bases, with the frame set at the first base. According to the germline V gene (reference sequence), CDR1 reads DFQATT and CDR2 reads SNEGSKA. V and J are trimmed by 7 bases and 3 bases, and the gene matches miss 6 bases of the junction.